The next 17 T cell receptor beta chains were all read from a single sample in a study of cytomegalovirus exposure and HLA in healthy donors. The protocol was immunoSEQ multiplex PCR, while the TCRdb copy is restricted to in-frame clones and leaves out a portion. Of 95,000 to 150,000 clones in the sample, over 65% were seen once. The sequencing input was PBMCs. These receptors were taken from a woman aged 25 to 39 in good health and CMV-seronegative.

V usage is TRBV6-1 and J usage is TRBJ2-3, with 9 bases matching TRBD1. The CDR3 sequence is 17 residues long. Trimming took 3 bases from V and 3 from J; bases not matched to a gene: 10. Germline loops: CDR1 MNHNS, CDR2 SASEGT. The CDR3 here is CASSDLGQGARTDTQYF. CDR3 coding DNA: TGTGCCAGCAGTGACTTGGGACAGGGAGCGAGGACAGATACGCAGTATTTT.

The chain uses TRBV7-3 and TRBJ2-2; tentative D call: TRBD1 (6 bases). The CDR3 is made up of 13 amino acids. Germline loops: CDR1 SGHTA, CDR2 FQGTGA. V was trimmed by 5 bases and J by 5 bases, leaving 9 bases between them. The CDR3 reads CASSLGGTGELFF. CDR3 nucleotide sequence: TGTGCCAGCAGCCTAGGGGGAACCGGGGAGCTGTTTTTT.

The chain carries TRBV11-2 and TRBJ2-2; 7 nucleotides match TRBD2. The CDR3 loop spans 15 amino acids. The germline V gene has CDR1 SGHAT and CDR2 FQNNGV. Trimming removed 1 base from V and 1 base from J; junction bases left unmatched: 0. The CDR3 coding sequence is TGTGCCAGCAGCTTAGCGGGGGGGAACACCGGGGAGCTGTTTTTT. Translation gives CASSLAGGNTGELFF.

V gene TRBV4-1 combines with J gene TRBJ2-7, with 9 nucleotides matching TRBD1. This CDR3 has 13 residues. CDR1 and CDR2 from the germline V gene are MGHRA and YSYEKL. V was clipped by 6 bases and J by 4 bases; unmatched bases: 4. The CDR3 spells CASRPTGGYEQYF. CDR3 nucleotide sequence: TGCGCCAGCAGGCCGACAGGGGGATACGAGCAGTACTTC.

The CDR3 reads CASSQPGQGRNYGYTF. The CDR3 nucleotides read TGTGCCAGCAGCCAACCGGGACAGGGGAGAAACTATGGCTACACCTTC. The gene calls are TRBV4-2 and TRBJ1-2, with TRBD1 matching 10 bases. The germline V gene encodes CDR1 LGHNA and CDR2 YNFKEQ. V shed 2 bases and J 2 bases; nucleotides not matched to a gene: 5. The CDR3 extends over 16 amino acids.

The chain joins TRBV4-1 to TRBJ2-7, with 8 positions matching TRBD2. V was pared by 1 base and J by 5 bases, with 10 bases of the junction left unmatched. CDR1 and CDR2 from the germline V gene are MGHRA and YSYEKL. CDR3 length equals 16 residues. CDR3 loop: CASSQGRVAGIHEQYF. Here the CDR3 DNA reads TGCGCCAGCAGCCAAGGTAGGGTAGCGGGGATCCACGAGCAGTACTTC.

This CDR3 reads CASSFTGLGTEAFF. CDR3 nucleotides: TGCGCCAGCAGCTTCACAGGGCTTGGAACTGAAGCTTTCTTT. The chain combines TRBV5-1 with TRBJ1-1; maybe TRBD1 (6 bases). This CDR3 is built from 14 residues. Per the germline V gene, CDR1 is SGHRS and CDR2 is YFSETQ. Trimming took off 2 bases at V and 5 bases at J, with 13 bases between the two ends.

This chain uses TRBV19 with TRBJ2-2; 10 bases align to TRBD1. Per germline, CDR1 LNHDA and CDR2 SQIVND (reference sequence). The junction had 2 bases not matched to a gene; V was cut back by 4 bases and J by 3 bases. The CDR3 totals 15 residues. Written as DNA, the CDR3 is TGTGCCAGTAGTAAGGACAGGGGGGACACCGGGGAGCTGTTTTTT. It codes for CASSKDRGDTGELFF.

CDR3 in DNA: TGCGCCTCCCCGCGGAATCAGCCCCAGCATTTT. Encoded protein: CASPRNQPQHF. The chain combines TRBV23-1 with TRBJ1-5, with D unclear. TRBV23-1 is flagged as an ORF with uncertain function. V was cut by 11 bases and J by 4 bases, with 9 bases left in between. This CDR3 comprises 11 residues.

The table lists this clone with a count of one. This chain links TRBV2 with TRBJ1-1; 9 nucleotides agree with TRBD1. Per germline, CDR1 SNHLY and CDR2 FYNNEI. With V trimmed by 7 bases and J by 1 base, 7 bases remained unmatched. The CDR3 contains 15 residues. Here the CDR3 DNA reads TGTGCCAGCACCATGAAGACAGGGGGGAACACTGAAGCTTTCTTT. The encoded protein is CASTMKTGGNTEAFF.

The chain employs TRBV14 and TRBJ2-7; 10 bases are a match to TRBD1. CDR1 SGHDN and CDR2 FVKESK come from the germline V gene. The V and J ends lost 3 bases and 3 bases, in that order; junction bases with no gene match: 14. CDR3 length: 18 amino acids. CDR3 protein: CASSQDDRGRGLGYEQYF. CDR3 in DNA: TGTGCCAGCAGCCAGGACGACAGGGGGCGCGGATTGGGCTACGAGCAGTACTTC. Drawing the rest from reference TRBV14 and TRBJ2-7, the complete variable domain is EAGVTQFPSHSVIEKGQTVTLRCDPISGHDNLYWYRRVMGKEIKFLLHFVKESKQDESGMPNNRFLAERTGGTYSTLKVQPAELEDSGVYFCASSQDDRGRGLGYEQYFGPGTRLTVT.

The chain recombines TRBV2 with TRBJ2-5; 11 bases are shared with TRBD2. CDR1 SNHLY and CDR2 FYNNEI come from the germline V gene. Germline trimming cut 7 bases from V and 3 bases from J; bases unmatched to any gene: 13. The CDR3 extends over 17 amino acids. The chain's CDR3 is CASNGEVKLAGEETQYF. CDR3 DNA: TGTGCCAGCAACGGGGAGGTAAAACTAGCGGGGGAAGAGACCCAGTACTTC.

V usage is TRBV7-3 and J usage is TRBJ2-1; D possibly corresponds to TRBD2 (5 bases). V was shortened by 5 bases and J by 8 bases, with 13 bases between the two germline ends. CDR1 is SGHTA and CDR2 is FQGTGA in the germline V gene. The CDR3 has 13 residues. The CDR3 spells CASSLRGWDEQFF. The CDR3, as DNA: TGTGCCAGCAGCCTACGGGGATGGGATGAGCAGTTCTTC.

The chain is built from TRBV5-4 and TRBJ2-5, with D perhaps matching TRBD2 (6 bases). Germline assignment: CDR1 SGHNT and CDR2 YYREEE (reference sequence). The CDR3 totals 14 residues. The V and J ends lost 2 bases and 4 bases respectively, with 12 bases between them. CDR3 sequence (DNA): TGTGCCAGCAGCTTACCACTAGCCGGAGAGACCCAGTACTTC. This gives the protein CASSLPLAGETQYF.

The rearrangement uses TRBV6-5 and TRBJ1-1; perhaps TRBD1 as D (6 bases). V lost 6 bases to trimming and J lost 12 bases, with 17 bases between them. CDR1 is MNHEY, CDR2 SVGAGI, per germline. The CDR3 length is 12 residues. The CDR3 DNA reads as TGTGCCAGCAGCACCCGACGGGGGGGGCCTTTCTTT. Protein: CASSTRRGGPFF.

The CDR3 sequence is CASSPGQGNTGELFF. The DNA of the CDR3 is TGTGCCAGCAGCCCGGGACAGGGGAACACCGGGGAGCTGTTTTTT. V gene TRBV13 combines with J gene TRBJ2-2; 9 bases line up with TRBD1. CDR1 and CDR2 (germline): PRHDT, FYEKMQ (reference sequence). The V segment lost 5 bases and the J segment 1 base; nucleotides outside the gene matches: 2. CDR3 length: 15 residues.

The CDR3 DNA reads TGTGCCAGCAGCTTCCCCGGACAGGGGAACAATGAGCAGTTCTTC. It codes for CASSFPGQGNNEQFF. The V gene is TRBV11-3, the J gene TRBJ2-1; 9 bases are shared with TRBD1. CDR3 length equals 15 residues. CDR1 and CDR2 (germline): SGHNT, YENEEA. With V trimmed by 3 bases and J by 5 bases, 5 bases remained unmatched.